This T cell receptor beta chain was identified during a study of blood T cells in healthy people across ages. General observations from the study: Older individuals had lower TCR beta diversity per million T cells (the decline was roughly linear).

It was with a sample-barcoded 5' primer and a J-beta primer mix that a second PCR of about 6 to 12 cycles was run. One entry per CDR3 protein, called by TCRdb with MiXCR from the 5' RACE reads. Among some 1,000,000 distinct CDR3 sequences listed, around 25% were seen once. To note about this clonotype: Its target is not known.

The junction had 4 bases not matched to a gene; V was cut back by 3 bases and J by 4 bases. In germline, CDR1 is LNHNV, CDR2 YYDKDF (reference sequence). CDR3 length: 15 amino acids. These same records also appear under a second study, on T cells of mothers and their children. That study adds: Donation came from three healthy Caucasian mothers together with their six children. Detection of persistent microchimeric T cell clones did not occur.

The V gene is TRBV15, the J gene TRBJ2-1; 9 bases are a match to TRBD1. The sample was blood. This clonotype originated in a girl aged 2 to 9 in good health. The CDR3 reads CATSRDRGRYNEQFF. CDR3 sequence (DNA): TGTGCCACCAGCAGGGACAGGGGCCGATACAATGAGCAGTTCTTC. Full variable domain (rest looked up from reference TRBV15 and TRBJ2-1): DAMVIQNPRYQVTQFGKPVTLSCSQTLNHNVMYWYQQKSSQAPKLLFHYYDKDFNNEADTPDNFQSRRPNTSFCFLDIRSPGLGDTAMYLCATSRDRGRYNEQFFGPGTRLTVL.